Listed below are T cell receptor beta chains from one sample, sequenced in a study of T cells in Graves' hyperthyroidism and ophthalmopathy. One entry per CDR3 protein, called by TCRdb with MiXCR from the multiplex PCR reads. The table records around 390,000 distinct CDR3 sequences, about 14% of them present only once. What was sequenced was blood. Receptors were obtained from a woman aged 25 to 39 with Graves' ophthalmopathy. CDR3s include the opening cysteine and the closing phenylalanine or tryptophan. A D gene is named only where the DNA matches it firmly. Some rows mark clone size as missing; the rest say once, few, many or name a class of expanded clone.

TRBV6-1	TRBJ2-2	.	many	CASSPAAGANTGELFF	TGTGCCAGCAGTCCAGCGGCAGGGGCTAACACCGGGGAGCTGTTTTTT
TRBV24-1	TRBJ2-3	.	.	CATSVSATNTDTQYF	TGTGCCACCAGTGTATCAGCAACGAACACAGATACGCAGTATTTT
TRBV11-2	TRBJ2-5	.	many	CASSSLFRRNLQETQYF	TGTGCCAGCAGCTCGTTGTTCAGACGGAACCTCCAAGAGACCCAGTACTTC
TRBV6-1	TRBJ2-3	.	many	CATSEWRSRDTQYF	TGTGCCACTTCTGAGTGGCGGTCCCGGGATACGCAGTATTTT
TRBV7-2	TRBJ2-1	TRBD2	.	CASIGLAGGKETYNEQFF	TGTGCCAGCATCGGACTAGCGGGGGGTAAAGAAACCTACAATGAGCAGTTCTTC
TRBV2	TRBJ2-5	.	.	CASSEGRAETQYF	TGTGCCAGCAGTGAGGGCAGGGCAGAGACCCAGTACTTC
TRBV20-1	TRBJ2-1	TRBD2	once	CSARDPAGVLEQFF	TGCAGTGCTAGAGATCCGGCGGGGGTGTTGGAGCAGTTCTTC
TRBV6-1	TRBJ2-2	TRBD1	.	CASSLTPGQGSGELFF	TGTGCCAGCAGTCTGACACCGGGACAGGGTTCCGGGGAGCTATTTTTT
TRBV5-1	TRBJ2-7	TRBD1	many	CASSPGQGARSYEQYF	TGCGCCAGCAGCCCAGGACAGGGGGCTAGGTCCTACGAGCAGTACTTC
TRBV29-1	TRBJ2-1	TRBD2	many	CSVDTSGGWKFF	TGCAGCGTTGACACTAGCGGGGGGTGGAAGTTCTTC
TRBV6-5	TRBJ2-3	.	many	CASSYLKAGPTDTQYF	TGTGCCAGCAGTTACCTAAAGGCGGGGCCCACAGATACGCAGTATTTT
TRBV29-1	TRBJ2-7	.	many	CSAMSMRGGYEQYF	TGCAGCGCCATGTCGATGAGGGGGGGCTACGAGCAGTACTTC
TRBV15	TRBJ2-3	TRBD2	few	CATSRGLVSYF	TGTGCCACCAGCCGCGGACTAGTTTCGTATTTT
TRBV3-1	TRBJ1-1	.	many	CASSLSHTPNTEAFF	TGTGCCAGCAGTCTGAGCCACACCCCGAACACTGAAGCTTTCTTT
TRBV7-8	TRBJ1-2	TRBD1	many	CASSPGQVTNYGYTF	TGTGCCAGCAGCCCAGGACAGGTTACTAACTATGGCTACACCTTC
TRBV7-2	TRBJ2-7	.	many	CASSFGIATAPTSYEQYF	TGTGCCAGCAGCTTCGGGATAGCGACAGCGCCCACCTCCTACGAGCAGTACTTC
TRBV18	TRBJ2-3	.	many	CASSPAGFIEDTQYF	TGTGCCAGCTCACCAGCCGGGTTTATCGAAGATACGCAGTATTTT
TRBV18	TRBJ2-1	.	.	CASSPGGPWNEQFF	TGTGCCAGCTCACCCGGGGGTCCTTGGAATGAGCAGTTCTTC
TRBV28	TRBJ1-3	.	many	CASSVGSGNTIYF	TGTGCCAGCAGTGTAGGTTCTGGAAACACCATATATTTT
TRBV3-1	TRBJ2-7	.	.	CASSHSSSGREQYF	TGTGCCAGCAGCCACTCCTCATCAGGGAGGGAGCAGTACTTC
TRBV5-1	TRBJ1-2	TRBD1	.	CASSPTGISYGYTF	TGCGCCAGCAGCCCGACAGGGATCAGCTATGGCTACACCTTC
TRBV11-2	TRBJ1-1	.	many	CASSLIGSRNTEAFF	TGTGCCAGCAGCTTAATCGGTTCCAGGAACACTGAAGCTTTCTTT
TRBV7-8	TRBJ2-1	TRBD2	many	CASRAGGLAGRAEQFF	TGTGCCAGCAGGGCCGGGGGACTAGCCGGGCGGGCTGAGCAGTTCTTC
TRBV19	TRBJ1-3	.	.	CASNPSAGNTIYF	TGTGCCAGTAATCCCTCTGCTGGAAACACCATATATTTT
TRBV7-2	TRBJ2-7	.	many	CASSLGAPGRYSYEQYF	TGTGCCAGCAGCTTAGGAGCCCCGGGACGGTACTCCTACGAGCAGTACTTC
TRBV28	TRBJ2-2	TRBD1	many	CTSSLSLVRQGLTGELFF	TGTACCAGCAGTTTATCCCTCGTTCGACAGGGTTTAACCGGGGAGCTGTTTTTT
TRBV11-2	TRBJ2-7	.	many	CASSAGGSYEQYF	TGTGCCAGCAGTGCAGGGGGGTCCTACGAGCAGTACTTC
TRBV7-2	TRBJ1-1	.	many	CASSPHTDGDTEAFF	TGTGCCAGCAGCCCCCATACGGACGGTGACACTGAAGCTTTCTTT
TRBV3-1	TRBJ2-1	.	many	CASSQDSFGVQLGNEQFF	TGTGCCAGCAGCCAAGATAGTTTCGGGGTTCAGTTGGGCAATGAGCAGTTCTTC
TRBV7-6	TRBJ2-2	TRBD2	many	CASSLDSGLAGNTGELFF	TGTGCCAGCAGCTTAGATTCCGGACTAGCGGGGAACACCGGGGAGCTGTTTTTT
TRBV20-1	TRBJ1-1	.	many	CSARDDPAGGEAFF	TGCAGTGCTAGAGATGATCCCGCGGGGGGTGAAGCTTTCTTT
TRBV3-1	TRBJ2-7	.	many	CASSKGGREQYF	TGTGCCAGCAGCAAGGGGGGGCGCGAGCAGTACTTC
TRBV11-3	TRBJ2-4	.	many	CASSLPGAAKNIQYF	TGTGCCAGCAGCTTACCAGGGGCGGCCAAAAACATTCAGTACTTC
TRBV15	TRBJ1-1	.	.	CVTSIGGQENTEAFF	TGTGTCACCAGCATCGGGGGTCAGGAGAACACTGAAGCTTTCTTT
TRBV15	TRBJ2-2	.	.	CATSRVQGETGELFF	TGTGCCACCAGCAGAGTGCAGGGTGAGACCGGGGAGCTGTTTTTT
TRBV12-5	TRBJ2-2	.	many	CASGPPTDGKWNTGELFF	TGTGCTAGTGGTCCTCCGACAGACGGAAAATGGAACACCGGGGAGCTGTTTTTT
TRBV27	TRBJ2-1	.	.	CASSLTWRNEQFF	TGTGCCAGCAGTTTAACGTGGCGCAATGAGCAGTTCTTC
TRBV7-9	TRBJ2-3	TRBD1	many	CASSRQGGTDTQYF	TGTGCCAGCAGCAGACAGGGCGGCACAGATACGCAGTATTTT
TRBV27	TRBJ1-2	.	few	CASSLSASLMDYGYTF	TGTGCCAGCAGTTTATCCGCCTCGTTGATGGACTATGGCTACACCTTC
TRBV6-2/TRBV6-3	TRBJ1-5	.	many	CASSYSLRGDASQPQHF	TGTGCCAGCAGTTACTCTCTTCGGGGAGATGCGAGCCAGCCCCAGCATTTT
TRBV6-1	TRBJ1-6	.	few	CASTLLGRNSPLHF	TGTGCCAGCACTTTACTAGGCAGAAATTCACCCCTCCACTTT
TRBV18	TRBJ1-1	TRBD1	many	CASSPRTGENTEAFF	TGTGCCAGCTCACCACGGACAGGGGAGAACACTGAAGCTTTCTTT
TRBV29-1	TRBJ1-4	.	few	CSVTIGVGKLFF	TGCAGCGTTACCATAGGGGTAGGAAAACTGTTTTTT
TRBV29-1	TRBJ2-3	TRBD2	many	CSAQGGVRTDTQYF	TGCAGCGCTCAGGGAGGGGTGCGGACAGATACGCAGTATTTT
TRBV20-1	TRBJ2-5	TRBD2	many	CSARDLRGGGETQYF	TGCAGTGCTAGAGATCTGCGGGGGGGGGGAGAGACCCAGTACTTC
TRBV5-5	TRBJ2-7	TRBD1	many	CASSLTDRVATREQYF	TGTGCCAGCAGCTTGACGGACAGGGTGGCTACGAGGGAGCAGTACTTC
TRBV18	TRBJ2-6	.	.	CASPQEQGSGANVLTF	TGTGCCAGCCCACAAGAACAGGGTAGTGGGGCCAACGTCCTGACTTTC
TRBV7-8	TRBJ1-1	.	many	CASSLTVGRQNTEAFF	TGTGCCAGCAGCCTAACCGTAGGACGGCAGAACACTGAAGCTTTCTTT
TRBV9	TRBJ1-2	.	many	CASSVAGLNYGYTF	TGTGCCAGCAGCGTAGCTGGGCTCAACTATGGCTACACCTTC
TRBV20-1	TRBJ2-3	TRBD2	.	CSAIWVAGASRGDTQYF	TGCAGTGCTATTTGGGTAGCGGGGGCCTCCCGGGGGGATACGCAGTATTTT